This paragraph reports one T cell receptor beta chain. The sample originates from a study of blood T cell repertoires in COVID-19. About the study: Spain, Italy and the United States supplied samples that represented acute and convalescent COVID-19.

In the original workflow: Amplifying reference gene primers gave estimates of nucleated cell counts. Method: immunoSEQ multiplex PCR; TCRdb's copy keeps in-frame clones and lacks some. Clone size and V and J calls were adopted from that table, with D and trimming inferred from the DNA. The sample shows about 51,000 clones, around 84% of them seen only once. The origin of this receptor is a man older than 75 with active COVID-19. The sequencing input was peripheral blood.

CDR3 coding DNA: TGTGCCACCAGCTGGGGGACTAGCGGGAGGGTCCACGAGCAGTACTTC. As protein: CATSWGTSGRVHEQYF. The rearrangement links TRBV15 to TRBJ2-7; 16 bases fit TRBD2. CDR1 LNHNV and CDR2 YYDKDF come from the germline V gene (reference sequence). Trimming cost V 5 bases and J 5 bases; bases outside gene matches: 6. The CDR3 length is 16 residues.